What follows is one T cell receptor (beta chain) and its context. The antigen remains unidentified. This specimen belongs to a study of cytomegalovirus exposure and HLA in healthy donors. General observations from the study: Earlier analysis found most TCR beta V segments productive about 87% or about 30% of the time.

Researchers ran the PCR with 60 Vbeta and 13 Jbeta primers. Profiled with immunoSEQ multiplex PCR; TCRdb holds only in-frame clones, not every one. The sample lists about 150,000 clones, 80% to 90% occurring once. V shed 2 bases and J shed 11 bases, with 12 bases lying between them. CDR3 length equals 11 residues. CDR1 is GTSNPN, CDR2 SVGIG, per germline (reference sequence). This TCR came from a male donor in good health and CMV-seronegative. The chain has TRBV30 and TRBJ1-2, with a possible D match to TRBD1 (6 bases). Material for sequencing was PBMCs. CDR3 in amino acids: CAWSPGTFYTF. The CDR3 coding sequence is TGTGCCTGGAGTCCCGGGACATTTTACACCTTC. Combining the CDR3 with reference TRBV30 and TRBJ1-2 gives the whole variable domain SQTIHQWPATLVQPVGSPLSLECTVEGTSNPNLYWYRQAAGRGLQLLFYSVGIGQISSEVPQNLSASRPQDRQFILSSKKLLLSDSGFYLCAWSPGTFYTFGSGTRLTVV.